This TCR beta chain was recovered during a study of T cell changes during pregnancy in multiple sclerosis. This CDR3 comprises 15 residues. The V gene lost 5 bases and the J gene lost 0 bases, with 11 bases spanning the gap. Germline V lookup: CDR1 LNHDA, CDR2 SQIVND (reference sequence). The table came from immunoSEQ multiplex PCR; TCRdb's copy has only in-frame clones and leaves some out. The sample has some 100,000 clones, 90% to 95% seen once; the top ten hold around 0.9%. This TCR derives from a female donor with multiple sclerosis, enrolled in a pregnancy study. The gene calls are TRBV19 and TRBJ2-1; D might be TRBD1 (5 bases). The sequenced sample was peripheral blood, obtained before pregnancy. CDR3 nucleotide sequence: TGTGCCAGTAGTTTACAGGTGGGCTCCTACAATGAGCAGTTCTTC. Translated, it gives CASSLQVGSYNEQFF.